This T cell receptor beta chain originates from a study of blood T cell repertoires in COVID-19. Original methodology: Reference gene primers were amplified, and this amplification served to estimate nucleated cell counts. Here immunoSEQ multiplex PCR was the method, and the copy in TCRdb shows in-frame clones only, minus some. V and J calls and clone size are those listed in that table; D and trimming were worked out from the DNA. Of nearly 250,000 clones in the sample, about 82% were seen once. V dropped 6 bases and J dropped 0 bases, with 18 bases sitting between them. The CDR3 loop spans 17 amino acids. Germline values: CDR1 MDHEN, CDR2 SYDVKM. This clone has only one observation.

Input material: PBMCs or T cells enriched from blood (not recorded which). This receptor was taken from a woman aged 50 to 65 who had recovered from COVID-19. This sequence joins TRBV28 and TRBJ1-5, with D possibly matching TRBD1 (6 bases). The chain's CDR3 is CASRIGQGLNSNQPQHF. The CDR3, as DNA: TGTGCCAGCAGAATAGGGCAGGGGTTAAATAGCAATCAGCCCCAGCATTTT.